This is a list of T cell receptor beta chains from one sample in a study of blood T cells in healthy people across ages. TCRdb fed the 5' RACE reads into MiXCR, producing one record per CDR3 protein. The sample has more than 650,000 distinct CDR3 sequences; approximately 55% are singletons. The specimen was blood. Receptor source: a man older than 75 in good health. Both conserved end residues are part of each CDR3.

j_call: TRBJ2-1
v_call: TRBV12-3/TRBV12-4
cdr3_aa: CASRRGFVRNEQFF

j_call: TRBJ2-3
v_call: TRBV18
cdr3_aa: CASSPTSGTGYASTDTQYF

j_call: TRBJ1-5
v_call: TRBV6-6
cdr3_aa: CASRNRGDDQPQHF

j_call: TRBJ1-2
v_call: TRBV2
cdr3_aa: CASSSRSLAGGYTF

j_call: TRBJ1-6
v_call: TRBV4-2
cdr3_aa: CASSQDIRSPLHF

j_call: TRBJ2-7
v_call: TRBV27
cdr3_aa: CASSSQGGGLYEQYF

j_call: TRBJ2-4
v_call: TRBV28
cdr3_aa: CASSPGDLDIQYF

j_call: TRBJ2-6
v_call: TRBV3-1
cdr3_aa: CASGGSGANVLTF

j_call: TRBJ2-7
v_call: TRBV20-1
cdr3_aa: CSAPRDSVGYEQYF

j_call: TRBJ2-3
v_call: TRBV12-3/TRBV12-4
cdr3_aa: CASSPWTGRYTDTQYF